These T cell receptor beta chains were read from a single sample in a study of shared clonotypes between healthy human individuals. Generated by immunoSEQ multiplex PCR, the TCRdb table keeps only in-frame clones and is missing some. There are some 1 million clones in the sample; about 70% occur only once, and over 1.3% lies in the top ten. Sequenced: memory CD4+ T cells sorted from blood. The receptors were gathered from a young man in good health. The CDR3 runs from the conserved cysteine through the conserved F or W. D genes are given only for firm matches. A clone size is listed for some rows: how often the clone was seen (once, few, many), or a class if it is expanded.

J gene	clone size	V gene	D gene	CDR3 protein	CDR3 DNA
TRBJ2-7	-	TRBV7-3	TRBD1	CASSPTGTGSDEQYF	TGTGCCAGCAGCCCCACCGGGACAGGGTCGGACGAGCAGTACTTC
TRBJ1-2	few	TRBV4-3	-	CASSQGYGYTF	TGCGCCAGCAGCCAGGGCTATGGCTACACCTTC
TRBJ1-1	few	TRBV4-2	-	CASSQEVFGTEAFF	TGTGCCAGCAGCCAAGAAGTGTTCGGCACTGAAGCTTTCTTT
TRBJ1-4	-	TRBV25-1	TRBD1	CASSEEGTVNEKLFF	TGTGCCAGCAGTGAAGAAGGGACAGTGAATGAAAAACTGTTTTTT
TRBJ2-2	few	TRBV18	TRBD2	CASSPSGSAGELFF	TGTGCCAGCTCACCTAGCGGGAGTGCCGGGGAGCTGTTTTTT
TRBJ1-2	-	TRBV30	TRBD1	CAWSVGQGAYGYTF	TGTGCCTGGAGTGTGGGACAGGGGGCCTATGGCTACACCTTC
TRBJ2-1	-	TRBV9	-	CASSGDSWGAFNEQFF	TGTGCCAGCAGCGGAGATAGTTGGGGGGCGTTCAATGAGCAGTTCTTC
TRBJ1-4	-	TRBV6-5	-	CASGETTATNEKLFF	TGTGCCAGCGGAGAGACGACTGCAACTAATGAAAAACTGTTTTTT
TRBJ1-6	-	TRBV27	TRBD1	CASSRQGRQYSPLHF	TGTGCCAGCAGTAGACAGGGCAGGCAATACTCACCCCTCCACTTT
TRBJ1-4	-	TRBV6-6	-	CASSRSRGGEKLFF	TGTGCCAGCAGTCGCTCCCGGGGAGGAGAAAAACTGTTTTTT
TRBJ1-5	-	TRBV7-2	-	CASSPQAGSNQPQHF	TGTGCCAGCAGCCCTCAAGCGGGAAGCAATCAGCCCCAGCATTTT
TRBJ2-7	-	TRBV21-1	-	CASRTGEGYEQYF	TGTGCCAGCCGGACAGGGGAGGGCTACGAGCAGTACTTC
TRBJ2-3	-	TRBV6-5	-	CASSVGGTVTDTQYF	TGTGCCAGCAGCGTTGGGGGGACGGTCACAGATACGCAGTATTTT
TRBJ1-5	-	TRBV7-8	TRBD1	CASSLVPTGGSNQPQHF	TGTGCCAGCAGCTTAGTACCGACAGGGGGAAGCAATCAGCCCCAGCATTTT
TRBJ2-5	once	TRBV2	TRBD2	CASSAASGRPTSETQYF	TGTGCCAGCAGTGCGGCTAGCGGGAGACCAACTTCAGAGACCCAGTACTTC
TRBJ2-5	-	TRBV5-8	-	CASSLGPSWAQETQYF	TGTGCCAGCAGCTTGGGGCCTTCGTGGGCACAAGAGACCCAGTACTTC
TRBJ2-3	-	TRBV30	TRBD2	CAWTPGGGADTQYF	TGTGCCTGGACCCCGGGAGGAGGTGCAGATACGCAGTATTTT
TRBJ1-5	-	TRBV28	TRBD1	CASSRDRKSNQPQHF	TGTGCCAGCAGCCGGGACAGGAAGAGCAATCAGCCCCAGCATTTT
TRBJ1-1	-	TRBV27	-	CASSLRKWTEAFF	TGTGCCAGCAGTTTACGGAAATGGACTGAAGCTTTCTTT
TRBJ2-7	-	TRBV7-8	-	CASSLAPSHYEQYF	TGTGCCAGCAGCTTAGCCCCTAGTCACTACGAGCAGTACTTC
TRBJ1-1	once	TRBV13	TRBD1	CASSPPTGWNTEAFF	TGTGCCAGCAGCCCCCCGACAGGGTGGAACACTGAAGCTTTCTTT
TRBJ2-2	once	TRBV7-3	-	CASSLAQNTGELFF	TGTGCCAGCAGCTTGGCCCAGAACACCGGGGAGCTGTTTTTT
TRBJ2-5	-	TRBV10-2	-	CASRAALGETQYF	TGCGCCAGCAGAGCGGCCCTCGGTGAGACCCAGTACTTC
TRBJ1-1	-	TRBV5-1	-	CASSLAGFAEAFF	TGCGCCAGCAGCTTGGCCGGGTTCGCTGAAGCTTTCTTT
TRBJ2-7	-	TRBV4-3	-	CASSQDSTGTYEQYF	TGCGCCAGCAGCCAAGACTCGACTGGTACCTACGAGCAGTACTTC
TRBJ2-2	-	TRBV5-1	-	CASSLNWMTGELFF	TGCGCCAGCAGCTTGAATTGGATGACCGGGGAGCTGTTTTTT
TRBJ1-3	-	TRBV29-1	-	CSAAGISGNTIYF	TGCAGCGCTGCGGGAATCTCTGGAAACACCATATATTTT
TRBJ1-5	few	TRBV18	-	CASSPVGLAMGMGNQPQHF	TGTGCCAGCTCACCCGTAGGGTTGGCAATGGGTATGGGCAATCAGCCCCAGCATTTT
TRBJ1-1	-	TRBV27	-	CASSLKGLNTEAFF	TGTGCCAGCAGTTTAAAGGGATTAAACACTGAAGCTTTCTTT
TRBJ2-7	-	TRBV11-2	-	CASSPVEESAYEQYF	TGTGCCAGCAGCCCAGTAGAGGAAAGCGCCTACGAGCAGTACTTC
TRBJ1-4	-	TRBV9	-	CASSPSSYSNWANEKLFF	TGTGCCAGCAGCCCTAGCAGCTATTCGAACTGGGCTAATGAAAAACTGTTTTTT
TRBJ1-4	-	TRBV28	-	CASEKGGTNEKLFF	TGTGCCAGCGAAAAGGGGGGGACTAATGAAAAACTGTTTTTT
TRBJ1-6	-	TRBV7-2	-	CASSSPDSRNSPLHF	TGTGCCAGCAGCTCACCCGACAGCAGAAATTCACCCCTCCACTTT
TRBJ2-2	-	TRBV6-7	-	CASSPSLGKRYTGELFF	TGTGCCAGCAGCCCGTCGTTGGGGAAAAGATACACCGGGGAGCTGTTTTTT
TRBJ1-2	-	TRBV30	TRBD1	CAWSPGQGAGYTF	TGTGCCTGGAGTCCGGGACAGGGGGCTGGCTACACCTTC
TRBJ2-4	-	TRBV2	TRBD1	CASTRTGVSIQYF	TGTGCCAGCACCAGGACAGGGGTATCCATTCAGTACTTC
TRBJ1-5	-	TRBV19	-	CASAAGYNQPQHF	TGTGCCAGTGCCGCCGGGTATAATCAGCCCCAGCATTTT
TRBJ1-5	-	TRBV30	-	CAWSQTDRQPQHF	TGTGCCTGGAGCCAAACGGACAGACAGCCCCAGCATTTT
TRBJ2-1	-	TRBV10-1	-	CASSEQVGMGQFF	TGCGCCAGCAGTGAGCAAGTGGGAATGGGGCAGTTCTTC
TRBJ2-7	-	TRBV2	TRBD1	CASGQGGQTYEQYF	TGTGCCAGCGGACAGGGGGGCCAGACCTACGAGCAGTACTTC
TRBJ1-1	-	TRBV19	TRBD1	CASTDGRTGRTEAFF	TGTGCCAGCACTGACGGGCGGACAGGGAGGACTGAAGCTTTCTTT
TRBJ2-7	-	TRBV5-1	-	CASSSPETSYEQYF	TGCGCCAGCAGCTCCCCGGAGACTTCCTACGAGCAGTACTTC
TRBJ2-5	-	TRBV6-1	-	CASSTRVGETQYF	TGTGCCAGCAGCACCAGGGTTGGAGAGACCCAGTACTTC
TRBJ2-5	many	TRBV6-1	-	CASSEWAETQYF	TGTGCCAGCAGTGAGTGGGCGGAGACCCAGTACTTC
TRBJ1-6	-	TRBV7-2	-	CASSLQLLNNSPLHF	TGTGCCAGCAGCTTGCAGCTGTTAAATAATTCACCCCTCCACTTT
TRBJ2-7	-	TRBV4-1	TRBD2	CASSRTAGGRYEQYF	TGCGCCAGCAGCCGAACAGCGGGGGGTAGGTACGAGCAGTACTTC
TRBJ1-1	-	TRBV6-5	-	CASRAYTEAFF	TGTGCCAGCAGAGCCTACACTGAAGCTTTCTTT
TRBJ2-5	-	TRBV21-1	-	CASSTGVQGFEETQYF	TGTGCCAGCAGCACAGGGGTCCAGGGGTTCGAAGAGACCCAGTACTTC
TRBJ1-2	-	TRBV29-1	TRBD1	CSVRPLGTDYGYTF	TGCAGCGTTCGACCGTTGGGGACAGACTATGGCTACACCTTC
TRBJ2-3	-	TRBV7-2	-	CASSLAGTFTDTQYF	TGTGCCAGCAGCTTAGCCGGGACGTTCACAGATACGCAGTATTTT
TRBJ2-5	once	TRBV25-1	-	CASSRGRQETQYF	TGTGCCAGCAGCAGGGGTCGCCAAGAGACCCAGTACTTC
TRBJ2-1	-	TRBV7-9	-	CASSKIGNPYNEQFF	TGTGCCAGCAGCAAGATCGGGAATCCCTACAATGAGCAGTTCTTC
TRBJ2-1	-	TRBV13	-	CASSLGVFNNLLPPSYNEQFF	TGTGCCAGCAGCTTAGGCGTGTTTAACAACCTACTCCCACCTAGTTACAATGAGCAGTTCTTC